This T cell receptor (beta chain) was sequenced during a study of T cells in Graves' hyperthyroidism and ophthalmopathy. Template material for amplifying TCR beta CDR3 regions consisted of RNA transcripts. TCR CDR3 underwent first-round RT-PCR with the HTBI primer set. TCRdb re-called the multiplex PCR reads with MiXCR, one entry per CDR3 protein. The sample shows almost 250,000 distinct CDR3 sequences, approximately 23% of them seen only once. Germline assignment: CDR1 MDHEN and CDR2 SYDVKM. This CDR3 is built from 14 residues. This clonotype was seen many times. At one end, the junction sequence differs from germline, possibly due to a read error.

This sequence joins TRBV28 and TRBJ2-2, with a weak D call TRBD2 (6 bases). Sequencing input: blood. This receptor was obtained from a woman aged 40 to 49 with Graves' ophthalmopathy. The CDR3: CASRLSGGIGELFF. The CDR3 DNA follows: TGTGCCAGCAGATTATCTGGGGGGATCGGGGAGCTGTTTTTT.